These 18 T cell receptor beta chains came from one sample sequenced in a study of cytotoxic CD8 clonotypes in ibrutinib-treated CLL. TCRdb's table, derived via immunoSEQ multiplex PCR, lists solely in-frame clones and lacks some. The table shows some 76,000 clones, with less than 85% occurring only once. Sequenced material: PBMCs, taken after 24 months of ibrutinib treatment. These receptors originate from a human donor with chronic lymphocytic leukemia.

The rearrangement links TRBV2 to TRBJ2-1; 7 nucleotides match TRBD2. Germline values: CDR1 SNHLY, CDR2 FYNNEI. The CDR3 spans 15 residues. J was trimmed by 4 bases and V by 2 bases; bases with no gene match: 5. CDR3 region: CASSELRGRYNEQFF. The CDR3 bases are TGTGCCAGCAGTGAACTCCGCGGGAGATACAATGAGCAGTTCTTC. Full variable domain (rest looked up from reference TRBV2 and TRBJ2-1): EPEVTQTPSHQVTQMGQEVILRCVPISNHLYFYWYRQILGQKVEFLVSFYNNEISEKSEIFDDQFSVERPDGSNFTLKIRSTKLEDSAMYFCASSELRGRYNEQFFGPGTRLTVL.

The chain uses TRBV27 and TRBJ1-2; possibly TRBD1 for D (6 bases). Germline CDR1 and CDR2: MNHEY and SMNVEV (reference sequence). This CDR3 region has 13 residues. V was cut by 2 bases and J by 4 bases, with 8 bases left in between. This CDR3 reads CASSLTGTYGYTF. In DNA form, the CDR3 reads TGTGCCAGCAGTTTAACAGGGACCTATGGCTACACCTTC.

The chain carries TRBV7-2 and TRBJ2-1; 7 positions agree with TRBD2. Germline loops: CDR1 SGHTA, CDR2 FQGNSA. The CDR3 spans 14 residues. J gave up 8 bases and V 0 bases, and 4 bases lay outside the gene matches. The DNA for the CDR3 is TGTGCCAGCAGCTTAGCGCGCACTAGCGATGAGCAGTTCTTC. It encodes CASSLARTSDEQFF.

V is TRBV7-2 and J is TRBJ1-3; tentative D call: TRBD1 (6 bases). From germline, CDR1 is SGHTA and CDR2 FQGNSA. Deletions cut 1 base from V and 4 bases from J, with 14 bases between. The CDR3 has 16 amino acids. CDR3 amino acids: CASSLGGRGMGNTIYF. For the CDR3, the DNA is TGTGCCAGCAGCTTAGGCGGCAGGGGAATGGGAAACACCATATATTTT.

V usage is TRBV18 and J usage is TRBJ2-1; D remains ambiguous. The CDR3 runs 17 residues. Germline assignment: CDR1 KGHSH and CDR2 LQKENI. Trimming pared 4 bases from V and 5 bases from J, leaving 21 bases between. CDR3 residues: CASSREKAPANNNEQFF. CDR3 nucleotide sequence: TGTGCCAGCTCACGTGAGAAGGCGCCAGCCAATAACAATGAGCAGTTCTTC.

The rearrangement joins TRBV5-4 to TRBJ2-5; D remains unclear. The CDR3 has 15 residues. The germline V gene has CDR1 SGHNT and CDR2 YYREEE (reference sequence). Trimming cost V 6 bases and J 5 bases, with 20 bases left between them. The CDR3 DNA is TGTGCCAGCAACCCGACGGGCCCTTCGAGGGAGACCCAGTACTTC. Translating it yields CASNPTGPSRETQYF.

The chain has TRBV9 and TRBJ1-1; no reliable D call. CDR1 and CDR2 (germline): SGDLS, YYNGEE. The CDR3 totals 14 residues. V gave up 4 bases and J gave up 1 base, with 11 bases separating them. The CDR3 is CASSPMAGNTEAFF. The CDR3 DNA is TGTGCCAGCAGCCCCATGGCGGGGAACACTGAAGCTTTCTTT.

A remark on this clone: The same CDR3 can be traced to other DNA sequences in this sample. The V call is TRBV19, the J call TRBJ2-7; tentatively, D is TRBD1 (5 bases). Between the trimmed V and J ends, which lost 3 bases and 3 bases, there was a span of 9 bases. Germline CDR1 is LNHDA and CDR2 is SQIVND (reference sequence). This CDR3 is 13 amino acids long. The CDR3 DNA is TGTGCCAGTAGTATCACAGGAAGCTACGAGCAGTACTTC. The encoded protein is CASSITGSYEQYF.

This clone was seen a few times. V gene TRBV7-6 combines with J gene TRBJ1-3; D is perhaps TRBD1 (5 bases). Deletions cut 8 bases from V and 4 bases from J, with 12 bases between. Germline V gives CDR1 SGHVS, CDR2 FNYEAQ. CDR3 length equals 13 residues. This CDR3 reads CASSGALGNTIYF. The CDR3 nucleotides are TGTGCCAGCTCTGGGGCACTAGGAAACACCATATATTTT. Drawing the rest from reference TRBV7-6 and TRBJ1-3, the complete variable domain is GAGVSQSPRYKVTKRGQDVALRCDPISGHVSLYWYRQALGQGPEFLTYFNYEAQQDKSGLPNDRFSAERPEGSISTLTIQRTEQRDSAMYRCASSGALGNTIYFGEGSWLTVV.

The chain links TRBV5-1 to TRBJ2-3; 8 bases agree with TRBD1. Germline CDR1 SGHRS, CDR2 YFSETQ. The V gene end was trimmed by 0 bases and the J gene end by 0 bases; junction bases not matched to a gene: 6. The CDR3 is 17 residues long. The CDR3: CASSLAGQGFSTDTQYF. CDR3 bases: TGCGCCAGCAGCTTGGCCGGACAGGGCTTTAGCACAGATACGCAGTATTTT.

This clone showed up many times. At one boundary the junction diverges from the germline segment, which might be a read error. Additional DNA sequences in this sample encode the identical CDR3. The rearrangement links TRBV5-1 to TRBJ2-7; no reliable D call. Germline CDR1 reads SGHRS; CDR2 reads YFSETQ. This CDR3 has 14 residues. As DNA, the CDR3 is TGTGCCAGCAGCCCTGGACCCGGAACCCCCGAGCAGTACTTC. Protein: CASSPGPGTPEQYF.

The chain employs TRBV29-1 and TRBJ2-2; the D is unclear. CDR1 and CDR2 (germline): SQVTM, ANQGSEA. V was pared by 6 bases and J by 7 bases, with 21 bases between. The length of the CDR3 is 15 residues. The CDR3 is CSVSHVGLGIGELFF. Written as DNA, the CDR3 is TGCAGCGTGTCCCACGTCGGGCTAGGTATCGGGGAGCTGTTTTTT.

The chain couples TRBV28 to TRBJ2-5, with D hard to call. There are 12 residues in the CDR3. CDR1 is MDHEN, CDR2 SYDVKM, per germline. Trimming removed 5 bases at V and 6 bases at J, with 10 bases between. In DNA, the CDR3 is TGTGCCAGCAGTCGTTCGGGCAAGACCCAGTACTTC. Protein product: CASSRSGKTQYF.

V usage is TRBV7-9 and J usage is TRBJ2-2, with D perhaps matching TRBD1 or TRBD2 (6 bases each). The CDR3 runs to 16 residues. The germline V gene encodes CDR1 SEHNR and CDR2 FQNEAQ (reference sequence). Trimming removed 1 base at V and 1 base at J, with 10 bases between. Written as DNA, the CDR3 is TGTGCCAGCAGCTTAGATGGAGGGGGGAACACCGGGGAGCTGTTTTTT. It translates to CASSLDGGGNTGELFF.

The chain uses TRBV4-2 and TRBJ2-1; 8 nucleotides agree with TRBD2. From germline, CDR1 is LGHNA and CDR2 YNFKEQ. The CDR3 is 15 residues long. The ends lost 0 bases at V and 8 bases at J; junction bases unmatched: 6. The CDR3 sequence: CASSQDGAGAYEQFF. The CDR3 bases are TGTGCCAGCAGCCAAGATGGAGCGGGAGCGTATGAGCAGTTCTTC.

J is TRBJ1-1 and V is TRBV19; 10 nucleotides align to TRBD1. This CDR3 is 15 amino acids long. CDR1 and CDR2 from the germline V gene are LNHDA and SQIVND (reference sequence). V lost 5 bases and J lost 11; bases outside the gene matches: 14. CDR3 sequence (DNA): TGTGCCAGTAGTTCAACGGGACAGGGGTTGCGGGGGGCTTTCTTT. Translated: CASSSTGQGLRGAFF.

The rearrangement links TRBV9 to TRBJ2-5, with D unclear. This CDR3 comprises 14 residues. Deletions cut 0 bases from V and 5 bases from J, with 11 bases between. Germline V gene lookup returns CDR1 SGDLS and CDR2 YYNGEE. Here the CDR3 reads CASSVDGRYETQYF. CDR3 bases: TGTGCCAGCAGCGTAGACGGGCGTTACGAGACCCAGTACTTC.

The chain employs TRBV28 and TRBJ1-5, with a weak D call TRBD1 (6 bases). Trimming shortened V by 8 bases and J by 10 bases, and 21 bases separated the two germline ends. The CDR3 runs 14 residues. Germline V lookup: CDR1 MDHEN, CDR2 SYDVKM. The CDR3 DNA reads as TGTGCCAGCTCTTCAGGAGGGTGGGGGCGACCCCAGCATTTT. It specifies CASSSGGWGRPQHF.